These 14 T cell receptor beta chains share one sample of origin, sequenced in a study of spatial heterogeneity in lung cancer. Their antigens remain unidentified. Study-wide points: In tumors, expanded intratumoral alpha and beta TCR counts tracked mutation counts.

TCRdb reprocessed the 5' RACE reads with MiXCR, giving one entry per CDR3 protein. The sample has more than 2,000 distinct CDR3 sequences, 2% to 2.5% seen once; the top ten hold around 10%. This sample's time point: sample taken at primary tumor resection. The input for sequencing was lung tumor tissue, taken at surgery. These receptors were obtained from a male donor with early-stage non-small cell lung cancer.

By proportion, this clonotype is medium-sized (0.01 to 0.1%). CDR3 in DNA: TGTGCCAGCAGTTTACAGGGGGCATCTGGAAACACCATATATTTT. It codes for CASSLQGASGNTIYF. The rearrangement uses TRBV12-3 or TRBV12-4 and TRBJ1-3; TRBD1 aligns across 8 bases. With V trimmed by 2 bases and J by 1 base, 1 base remained unmatched. This CDR3 spans 15 amino acids.

This clonotype was counted once. A read error may account for a junction end that differs from germline. This chain uses TRBV3-1 with TRBJ2-2; a weak D match, TRBD2 (6 bases). Germline CDR1 and CDR2: LGHDT and YNNKEL (reference sequence). The CDR3 length is 13 residues. Here the CDR3 DNA reads TGTGCCAGCAGCCTGAGGGCAGGCGGGAAGCTGTTTTTT. This translates into CASSLRAGGKLFF.

The sample holds many counts of this clonotype. This chain connects TRBV3-1 to TRBJ2-7; TRBD2 is a possible D gene (6 bases). V shed 3 bases and J shed 2 bases, with 8 bases lying between them. This CDR3 comprises 13 residues. CDR1 is LGHDT and CDR2 is YNNKEL in the germline V gene (reference sequence). The CDR3 spells CASSQGRTYEQYF. CDR3 nucleotide sequence: TGTGCCAGCAGCCAGGGGAGGACCTACGAGCAGTACTTC.

This clonotype ranks as medium-sized (0.01 to 0.1%). The chain has TRBV7-2 and TRBJ2-1, with D perhaps matching TRBD1 (6 bases). CDR3 length equals 13 residues. With 3 bases removed from V and 9 bases from J, the gap between germline ends came to 12 bases. Germline CDR1 is SGHTA and CDR2 is FQGNSA. The chain's CDR3 is CASSFGTTSEQFF. The CDR3 bases are TGTGCCAGCAGCTTTGGGACAACAAGTGAGCAGTTCTTC.

In its sample, this clonotype ranks as medium-sized. The chain links TRBV7-9 to TRBJ1-1; D is possibly TRBD1 (6 bases). V shed 5 bases and J shed 7 bases, with 14 bases lying between them. The germline V gene has CDR1 SEHNR and CDR2 FQNEAQ (reference sequence). The CDR3 runs to 13 residues. CDR3 amino acids: CASSRWTVNEAFF. In DNA, the CDR3 is TGTGCCAGCAGCCGGTGGACAGTCAATGAAGCTTTCTTT.

By share, this clonotype ranks as medium-sized. This chain connects TRBV5-4 to TRBJ2-2, with TRBD1 as a possible D gene (6 bases). Per germline, CDR1 SGHNT and CDR2 YYREEE (reference sequence). Trimming took off 2 bases at V and 5 bases at J, with 19 bases between the two ends. The CDR3 extends over 17 amino acids. As DNA, the CDR3 is TGTGCCAGCAGCTTTAAAGCCGGCAGGGGAGTGACCGGGGAGCTGTTTTTT. It codes for CASSFKAGRGVTGELFF. Supplemented by reference TRBV5-4 and TRBJ2-2, the full variable domain reads ETGVTQSPTHLIKTRGQQVTLRCSSQSGHNTVSWYQQALGQGPQFIFQYYREEENGRGNFPPRFSGLQFPNYSSELNVNALELDDSALYLCASSFKAGRGVTGELFFGEGSRLTVL.

This clonotype was counted at least ten times. The V call is TRBV6-5, the J call TRBJ1-2, with D tentatively TRBD1 (5 bases). The germline gives CDR1 MNHEY, CDR2 SVGAGI. CDR3 size: 15 residues. V was cut by 1 base and J by 4 bases, with 13 bases left in between. The CDR3 reads CASSYYSDSSYGYTF. In nucleotides, the CDR3 is TGTGCCAGCAGTTACTATTCTGACAGTTCCTATGGCTACACCTTC.

This clonotype is classed as medium-sized. The genes are TRBV12-3 or TRBV12-4 and TRBJ1-2, with 12 bases lining up with TRBD1. The V gene end was trimmed by 6 bases and the J gene end by 12 bases; junction bases not matched to a gene: 8. CDR3 length equals 13 residues. Written as DNA, the CDR3 is TGTGCCAGCAGCTCCGGGACAGGGGGCTGGAACACCTTC. As protein: CASSSGTGGWNTF.

This clonotype is deemed large. This sequence joins TRBV7-9 and TRBJ2-3; 13 bases match TRBD2. J was trimmed by 4 bases and V by 5 bases; bases with no gene match: 9. The length of the CDR3 is 17 residues. CDR1 and CDR2 from the germline V gene are SEHNR and FQNEAQ (reference sequence). The CDR3, as DNA: TGTGCCAGCAGCCCACGGACTAGCGGGAGTATGGCAGATACGCAGTATTTT. Residues: CASSPRTSGSMADTQYF.

This clonotype is labeled medium-sized (0.01 to 0.1%). This chain joins TRBV25-1 and TRBJ1-4; D is possibly TRBD1 (5 bases). From germline, CDR1 is MGHDK and CDR2 SYGVNS. The V gene lost 6 bases and the J gene lost 7 bases, with 12 bases spanning the gap. The CDR3 extends over 13 amino acids. The chain's CDR3 is CASRRDSSEKLFF. The CDR3 region has the DNA TGTGCCAGCAGGAGGGACTCATCTGAAAAACTGTTTTTT. Supplemented by reference TRBV25-1 and TRBJ1-4, the full variable domain reads EADIYQTPRYLVIGTGKKITLECSQTMGHDKMYWYQQDPGMELHLIHYSYGVNSTEKGDLSSESTVSRIRTEHFPLTLESARPSHTSQYLCASRRDSSEKLFFGSGTQLSVL.

This clonotype is medium-sized within its sample. The chain links TRBV3-1 to TRBJ2-2; 9 bases match TRBD1. Germline values: CDR1 LGHDT, CDR2 YNNKEL (reference sequence). V gave up 4 bases and J gave up 6 bases; unmatched junction bases: 12. CDR3 size: 17 residues. This CDR3 reads CASSPTTGQGGAGELFF. CDR3 nucleotides: TGTGCCAGCAGCCCTACTACGGGACAGGGAGGGGCCGGGGAGCTGTTTTTT.

In its sample, this clonotype ranks as medium-sized. The chain joins TRBV29-1 to TRBJ1-2, with 9 positions matching TRBD1. The germline V gene encodes CDR1 SQVTM and CDR2 ANQGSEA. V lost 6 bases and J lost 2; bases outside the gene matches: 7. The CDR3 totals 14 residues. The CDR3 region is CSVPLGTGNYGYTF. CDR3 sequence (DNA): TGCAGCGTCCCACTGGGGACAGGGAACTATGGCTACACCTTC.

By proportion, this clonotype is medium-sized (0.01 to 0.1%). The J gene is TRBJ1-4, the V gene TRBV29-1; 8 bases line up with TRBD1. The length of the CDR3 is 12 residues. Germline V gives CDR1 SQVTM, CDR2 ANQGSEA. V shed 6 bases and J 8 bases; nucleotides not matched to a gene: 5. The DNA of the CDR3 is TGCAGCGTGGGGACAGGATCAGAAAAACTGTTTTTT. Its protein is CSVGTGSEKLFF.

This clonotype was detected many times. V is TRBV11-3 and J is TRBJ2-5; the match to TRBD1 covers 9 bases. Germline V gives CDR1 SGHNT, CDR2 YENEEA. With V trimmed by 5 bases and J by 5 bases, 12 bases remained unmatched. There are 16 residues in the CDR3. For the CDR3, the DNA is TGTGCCAGCAGCCCTAAAGGGACAGGGAGAATGGAGACCCAGTACTTC. This encodes CASSPKGTGRMETQYF.